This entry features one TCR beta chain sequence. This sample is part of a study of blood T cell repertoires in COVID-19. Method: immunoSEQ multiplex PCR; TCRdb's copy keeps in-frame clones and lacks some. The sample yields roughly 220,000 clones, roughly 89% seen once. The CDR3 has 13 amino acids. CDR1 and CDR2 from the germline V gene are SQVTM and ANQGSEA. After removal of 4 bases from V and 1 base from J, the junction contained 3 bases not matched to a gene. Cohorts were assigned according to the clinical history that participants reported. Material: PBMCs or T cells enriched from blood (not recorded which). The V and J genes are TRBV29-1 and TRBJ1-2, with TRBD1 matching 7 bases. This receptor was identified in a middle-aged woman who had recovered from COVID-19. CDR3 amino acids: CSVGQGINYGYTF. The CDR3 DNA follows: TGCAGCGTTGGACAGGGCATTAACTATGGCTACACCTTC.